This T cell receptor (beta chain) originates from a study of T-cell memory formation after mild COVID-19. General study findings and limits: That cross-reactive memory joined was suggested by some responding clones appearing in pre-infection memory. Researchers could not confirm that second-wave clones peaking on day 37 targeted SARS-CoV-2. Day 15 to 85 contracting clones showed balanced CD4/CD8; day 15 to 37 expanders favored CD4+.

Germline V gives CDR1 SEHNR, CDR2 FQNEAQ (reference sequence). V gave up 4 bases and J gave up 4 bases, with 11 bases separating them. CDR3 size: 14 residues. As for this clonotype: Its antigen is not identified.

Sample barcodes and UMIs were carried by the TCR alpha and TCR beta cDNA libraries that 5'RACE generated with constant-segment primers. TCRdb passed the 5' RACE reads through MiXCR, listing each CDR3 protein once. In the table there are a few hundred thousand distinct CDR3 sequences, around 25% of which are singletons. What was sequenced was PBMCs or a T cell subset sorted from them (not recorded which). This sequence was found in an adult woman who had mild COVID-19 (a few samples of this study predate the infection). Cell type and time point are not known. This chain connects TRBV7-9 to TRBJ2-1; D uncertain. Here the CDR3 DNA reads TGTGCCAGCAGCTACGCCGCTAAGTACAATGAGCAGTTCTTC. It yields the protein CASSYAAKYNEQFF.